This entry describes one T cell receptor beta chain. With V trimmed by 6 bases and J by 3 bases, 10 bases remained unmatched. The CDR3 length is 16 residues. CDR1 and CDR2 (germline): MNHEY, SMNVEV (reference sequence). The data belong to a study of PD-L1 blockade in urothelial cancer. About the study: Researchers looked at the blood 3 weeks (second dose) and 6 weeks after treatment began. Blood yielded a median of approximately 140,000 T cells per sample.

The time point was: pretreatment peripheral blood. Synthetic analogs of TCR templates were spiked into every PCR. The data were produced by immunoSEQ multiplex PCR, yet TCRdb's version contains in-frame clones alone and is incomplete. The table lists more than 75,000 clones, about 83% of them singletons. The TCR was taken from a man aged 55-75 years with urothelial cancer. This chain uses TRBV27 with TRBJ2-5, with 10 bases identical to TRBD1. Sequencing was performed on PBMCs, taken around atezolizumab (anti-PD-L1) treatment. In nucleotides, the CDR3 is TGTGCCAGCAGGGGCGTGGGACAGGGGTATGAAGAGACCCAGTACTTC. This sequence encodes CASRGVGQGYEETQYF.